This TCR beta chain came from a study of shared clonotypes between healthy human individuals. Turning to the study itself: Per donor, three plates held CD4 naive cells, three held CD4 memory, two held CD8 naive and one held CD8 memory. Study-level results: The study generally estimated greater richness for naive than memory subsets.

About this clone: Its matching antigen is unknown.

Researchers partitioned CD4+ cells into CD45RA+ naive and CD45RA-negative memory subsets. Produced via immunoSEQ multiplex PCR; TCRdb's table is partial and in-frame only. This sample carries about 660,000 clones, around 72% of them seen once, and the ten largest clones take more than 1.5%. The CDR3 runs to 15 residues. CDR1 and CDR2 from the germline V gene are WSHSY and SAAADI. Trimming stripped 0 bases from V and 5 bases from J, with 13 bases between. The chain joins TRBV10-2 to TRBJ2-5, with a weak D call TRBD1 (6 bases). This TCR was recovered from a woman in her thirties in good health. Sequencing input: memory CD4+ T cells sorted from blood. Documented subset: CD45RA-negative fraction. The CDR3 region is CASSESGTPAETQYF. CDR3 DNA sequence: TGCGCCAGCAGTGAGTCAGGGACACCGGCGGAGACCCAGTACTTC.